This T cell receptor (beta chain) came from a study of blood T cells in healthy people across ages. The authors ran a second PCR of 7 to 11 cycles using a sample-barcoded 5' primer and a J-beta primer mix. Each CDR3 protein is one row after TCRdb ran MiXCR on the 5' RACE reads. The table records approximately 1.5 million distinct CDR3 sequences, roughly a third of them present only once. CDR3 length: 12 amino acids. Germline V gene sequence: CDR1 SGHAT, CDR2 FQNNGV. Trimming cost V 7 bases and J 11 bases; bases outside gene matches: 10. In its sample, this clonotype was seen a few times. This clonotype was obtained from a woman aged 25 to 39 in good health. V usage is TRBV11-2 and J usage is TRBJ2-5; 7 nucleotides line up with TRBD2. Input material: blood. The DNA of the CDR3 is TGTGCCAGCAAGCACCGGGGGGATGAGCAGTACTTC. Amino acid sequence: CASKHRGDEQYF.